This T cell receptor (beta chain) derives from a study of blood T cell repertoires in COVID-19. Generated by immunoSEQ multiplex PCR, the TCRdb table keeps only in-frame clones and is missing some. Altogether 150,000 to 200,000 clones are present, 80% being singletons, with the ten largest covering 6.5%. The CDR3 is made up of 13 amino acids. The germline V and J ends were trimmed by 4 bases and 1 base, with 8 bases remaining between them. Germline-derived CDR1 and CDR2 are SQVTM and ANQGSEA. The receptor's source is a man aged 70-80 years with active or convalescent COVID-19. This chain links TRBV29-1 with TRBJ1-5; D is possibly TRBD1 (6 bases). Specimen: peripheral blood. The CDR3 protein is CSVGGGSNQPQHF. The CDR3 DNA reads TGCAGCGTTGGGGGGGGCAGCAATCAGCCCCAGCATTTT.